This TCR beta chain is from a study of vaccination and CD4 T cells after COVID-19. Treatment defined: approximately nine-day PBMC culture with coronavirus spike peptide pools or control peptides (ViraFEST assay). Cultured CD4+ T-cell DNA underwent Oncomine TCR Beta short-read sequencing. TCRdb used MiXCR to reprocess the PCR reads, holding one entry per CDR3 protein. The sample holds some 3,500 distinct CDR3 sequences, approximately 40% seen once. The CDR3 contains 14 residues. V dropped 4 bases and J dropped 4; count of bases not matched to a gene: 7. CDR1 SGHRS and CDR2 YFSETQ come from the germline V gene. Comment on this clonotype: The antigen is undetermined.

This clonotype was sampled from a human donor who had recovered from COVID-19. This chain links TRBV5-1 with TRBJ1-2, with 7 positions matching TRBD1. The sample consisted of CD4+ T cells from blood, cultured in vitro. The CDR3, as DNA: TGCGCCAGCAGCCAAGGGGGCGAAGGCTATGGCTACACCTTC. Translated, it gives CASSQGGEGYGYTF.